The 11 T cell receptor beta chains below were found in one sample sequenced in a study of regulatory T cells in long-lasting Graves disease. Time point given: persistent/refractory GD, antithyroid drugs over 5 years with positive TRAb. RNA from PBMCs was the source of the TCR library. The TCR beta library used iRepertoire HTBI primers with Arm-PCR amplification of CDR3. TCRdb reprocessed the multiplex PCR reads with MiXCR, giving one entry per CDR3 protein. The sample has around 430,000 distinct CDR3 sequences, approximately 23% seen once. The material was peripheral blood mononuclear cells (PBMCs), obtained when the disease was refractory, from a patient treated with antithyroid drugs. The source is a female donor with Graves disease.

This clonotype came up many times. The V call is TRBV6-1, the J call TRBJ2-7; D call uncertain. Germline assignment: CDR1 MNHNS and CDR2 SASEGT. The CDR3 runs 13 residues. Trimming removed 7 bases from V and 2 bases from J, with 12 bases in between. The CDR3 region has the DNA TGTGCCAGCACCAAGACACTGCCCTACGAGCAGTACTTC. Its translation is CASTKTLPYEQYF.

This clonotype was detected only a few times. The V and J genes are TRBV12-3 or TRBV12-4 and TRBJ2-7, with D perhaps assigned TRBD1 or TRBD2 (6 bases each). This CDR3 is built from 15 residues. Between the trimmed V and J ends, which lost 5 bases and 0 bases, there was a span of 14 bases. The CDR3 DNA reads as TGTGCCAGCAGTCGGGGGCATGGAAGCTCCTACGAGCAGTACTTC. Its protein product is CASSRGHGSSYEQYF.

About this clonotype: Germline is not matched at one junction end, which may reflect a read error. J is TRBJ2-7 and V is TRBV28; maybe TRBD2 (6 bases). This CDR3 is built from 13 residues. CDR1 MDHEN and CDR2 SYDVKM come from the germline V gene. The CDR3 region is CATVGGGVYEQCF. The CDR3 nucleotides are TGTGCCACCGTTGGGGGAGGTGTCTACGAGCAGTGCTTC.

This clonotype was observed at least ten times. Compared with germline, one end of the junction differs, possibly owing to a read error. This chain connects TRBV5-1 to TRBJ2-7; a possible D gene is TRBD2 (6 bases). The CDR3 has 12 amino acids. Germline V gene data show CDR1 as SGHRS and CDR2 as YFSETQ. The CDR3 DNA reads as TGTGCCAGCAGTTTGGAGGGCGACGAGCAGTACTTC. Translation gives CASSLEGDEQYF.

The chain employs TRBV6-1 and TRBJ1-5; 9 bases fit TRBD1. V was clipped by 8 bases and J by 7 bases; unmatched bases: 9. Germline-derived CDR1 and CDR2 are MNHNS and SASEGT. The CDR3 sequence is 14 residues long. This CDR3 reads CASLGTGGEQPQHF. In nucleotides, the CDR3 is TGTGCCAGCTTGGGTACAGGGGGCGAACAGCCCCAGCATTTT.

This clonotype has ten or more counts. The chain joins TRBV7-9 to TRBJ2-5, with D possibly being TRBD2 (5 bases). V lost 5 bases and J lost 4, with 14 bases in between. The CDR3 spans 14 residues. The germline V gene encodes CDR1 SEHNR and CDR2 FQNEAQ (reference sequence). CDR3 nucleotides: TGTGCCAGCAGCCCAACTTTTCGGGGAGAGACCCAGTACTTC. As protein: CASSPTFRGETQYF.

This clonotype appeared many times. V and J are TRBV12-3 or TRBV12-4 and TRBJ2-7; TRBD1 agrees at 7 bases. V gave up 8 bases and J gave up 5 bases; unmatched junction bases: 3. The CDR3 consists of 11 residues. The DNA of the CDR3 is TGTGCCAGCGGACAGGTAAACGAGCAGTACTTC. Its protein is CASGQVNEQYF.

Ten or more counts support this clonotype. This chain links TRBV3-1 with TRBJ1-5; unclear D gene. Between the trimmed V and J ends, which lost 3 bases and 1 base, there was a span of 7 bases. Per the germline V gene, CDR1 is LGHDT and CDR2 is YNNKEL (reference sequence). CDR3 size: 14 residues. Written as DNA, the CDR3 is TGTGCCAGCAGCCAGGGGAGGAGCAATCAGCCCCAGCATTTT. It specifies CASSQGRSNQPQHF.

V is TRBV15 and J is TRBJ2-7, with 13 bases that match TRBD2. The CDR3 consists of 16 residues. The V gene end was trimmed by 4 bases and the J gene end by 2 bases; junction bases not matched to a gene: 5. Germline V CDR1 and CDR2: LNHNV, YYDKDF (reference sequence). The CDR3 is CATSTRGLAGTYEQYF. The CDR3 DNA reads TGTGCCACCAGCACACGGGGACTAGCGGGAACCTACGAGCAGTACTTC.

V and J are TRBV27 and TRBJ1-1; a weak D match, TRBD1 (6 bases). This CDR3 is built from 13 residues. Germline V gives CDR1 MNHEY, CDR2 SMNVEV (reference sequence). Trimming stripped 8 bases from V and 7 bases from J, with 17 bases between. CDR3 sequence reads: CASGDLDSGEAFF. The DNA of the CDR3 is TGTGCCAGCGGGGACTTGGACAGTGGTGAAGCTTTCTTT.

The rearrangement uses TRBV28 and TRBJ2-3, with D hard to call. V lost 5 bases, J lost 6 bases, and 12 bases lay in between. The CDR3 is 13 amino acids. Germline-derived CDR1 and CDR2 are MDHEN and SYDVKM. The DNA for the CDR3 is TGTGCCAGCAGTCCTACCTATGGGGATACGCAGTATTTT. Protein: CASSPTYGDTQYF.